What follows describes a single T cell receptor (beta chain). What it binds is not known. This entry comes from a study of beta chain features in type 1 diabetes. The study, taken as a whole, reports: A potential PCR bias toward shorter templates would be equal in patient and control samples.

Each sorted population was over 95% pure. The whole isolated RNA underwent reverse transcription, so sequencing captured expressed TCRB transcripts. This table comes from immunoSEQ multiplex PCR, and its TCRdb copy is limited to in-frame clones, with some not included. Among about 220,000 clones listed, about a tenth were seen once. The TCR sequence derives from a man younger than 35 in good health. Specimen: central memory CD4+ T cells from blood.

The CDR3 coding sequence is TGCAGCGTTGTTCAGCAGGGGGCCACAGATACGCAGTATTTT. It encodes CSVVQQGATDTQYF. The chain couples TRBV29-1 to TRBJ2-3, with 8 positions matching TRBD1. J lost 2 bases, V lost 4 bases, and 5 bases had no gene match. The CDR3 has 14 residues. Germline V gene sequence: CDR1 SQVTM, CDR2 ANQGSEA.